The 20 T cell receptor beta chains in this list originate from one sample, sequenced in a study of CD8 T cells in ankylosing spondylitis. TCRdb processed the 5' RACE reads anew with MiXCR; each CDR3 protein has one entry. The sample consists of 200,000 to 300,000 distinct CDR3 sequences, under 35% of them appearing once. The sample consisted of blood, either unsorted or a sorted T cell fraction (not recorded which). These receptors originate from a male donor with ankylosing spondylitis or in good health (not recorded which).

The chain links TRBV9 to TRBJ2-1; possibly TRBD1 for D (5 bases). The CDR3 is 19 amino acids. Germline V gene lookup returns CDR1 SGDLS and CDR2 YYNGEE. Trimming removed 3 bases at V and 3 bases at J, with 25 bases between. CDR3 region: CASSAQSTVLLGNYNEQFF. The CDR3, as DNA: TGTGCCAGCAGCGCCCAGTCGACAGTGCTTTTGGGAAACTACAATGAGCAGTTCTTC.

The chain employs TRBV20-1 and TRBJ2-7; tentatively, D is TRBD2 (6 bases). Germline-derived CDR1 and CDR2 are DFQATT and SNEGSKA (reference sequence). Trimming took 6 bases from V and 2 from J, leaving 20 bases between them. The CDR3 covers 15 residues. CDR3 loop: CSASAGGGTTYEQYF. The CDR3 coding sequence is TGCAGTGCCAGCGCCGGCGGAGGGACGACCTACGAGCAGTACTTC.

This chain links TRBV29-1 with TRBJ2-2; tentatively, D is TRBD1 (5 bases). This CDR3 is 12 amino acids long. Germline V lookup: CDR1 SQVTM, CDR2 ANQGSEA. The V end was cut by 0 bases, the J end by 7 bases, with 6 bases between. CDR3 region: CSVEDDSGELFF. The CDR3 nucleotides are TGCAGCGTTGAAGATGACAGCGGGGAGCTGTTTTTT.

V gene TRBV5-6 combines with J gene TRBJ2-2; D is unclear. CDR3 size: 15 residues. Germline V gene data show CDR1 as SGHDT and CDR2 as YYEEEE. The V gene lost 4 bases and the J gene lost 8 bases, with 18 bases spanning the gap. The CDR3 DNA reads TGTGCCAGCAGCCTAGGACGGAGTTTTTCGGGGGAGCTGTTTTTT. Protein: CASSLGRSFSGELFF. The whole variable domain, filled in from reference TRBV5-6 and TRBJ2-2, reads DAGVTQSPTHLIKTRGQQVTLRCSPKSGHDTVSWYQQALGQGPQFIFQYYEEEERQRGNFPDRFSGHQFPNYSSELNVNALLLGDSALYLCASSLGRSFSGELFFGEGSRLTVL.

The chain joins TRBV7-6 to TRBJ2-7; possibly TRBD1 for D (5 bases). The CDR3 extends over 14 amino acids. Deletions cut 3 bases from V and 5 bases from J, with 14 bases between. Germline lookup yields CDR1 SGHVS and CDR2 FNYEAQ. The DNA of the CDR3 is TGTGCCAGCAGCTTGCGACAGCCCCTAAACGAGCAGTACTTC. It encodes CASSLRQPLNEQYF.

The genes are TRBV9 and TRBJ1-5; D is perhaps TRBD1 (6 bases). CDR1 SGDLS and CDR2 YYNGEE come from the germline V gene. The CDR3 has 13 amino acids. The ends were cut back, 4 bases at V and 7 bases at J, with 12 bases in the middle. CDR3 residues: CASSPTGRQPQHF. The CDR3 region has the DNA TGTGCCAGCAGCCCGACAGGTAGACAGCCCCAGCATTTT. Supplemented by reference TRBV9 and TRBJ1-5, the full variable domain reads DSGVTQTPKHLITATGQRVTLRCSPRSGDLSVYWYQQSLDQGLQFLIQYYNGEERAKGNILERFSAQQFPDLHSELNLSSLELGDSALYFCASSPTGRQPQHFGDGTRLSIL.

There are a few counts of this clonotype. The rearrangement uses TRBV27 and TRBJ2-3, with 11 bases that match TRBD2. The CDR3 is 16 amino acids. V gave up 6 bases and J gave up 5 bases; unmatched junction bases: 10. In germline, CDR1 is MNHEY, CDR2 SMNVEV (reference sequence). Written as DNA, the CDR3 is TGTGCCAGCAGCCGCCCACCGACTAGCGGGGTAGATACGCAGTATTTT. Translating it yields CASSRPPTSGVDTQYF.

The J gene is TRBJ1-2, the V gene TRBV3-1; perhaps TRBD1 as D (6 bases). V lost 4 bases and J lost 3, with 15 bases in between. CDR3 size: 15 residues. Germline V lookup: CDR1 LGHDT, CDR2 YNNKEL (reference sequence). The CDR3 region has the DNA TGTGCCAGCAGCCCGATAGACAGGCCAGACTATGGCTACACCTTC. It specifies CASSPIDRPDYGYTF. The whole variable domain, remainder taken from reference TRBV3-1 and TRBJ1-2, is DTAVSQTPKYLVTQMGNDKSIKCEQNLGHDTMYWYKQDSKKFLKIMFSYNNKELIINETVPNRFSPKSPDKAHLNLHINSLELGDSAVYFCASSPIDRPDYGYTFGSGTRLTVV.

The rearrangement uses TRBV9 and TRBJ2-2; tentative D call: TRBD2 (7 bases). V shed 6 bases and J shed 6 bases, with 18 bases lying between them. The CDR3 runs 15 residues. CDR1 is SGDLS and CDR2 is YYNGEE in the germline V gene. The CDR3 DNA follows: TGTGCCAGCATCGAACGCACAGGGAGGGCCGGGGAGCTGTTTTTT. Translation: CASIERTGRAGELFF.

The chain is built from TRBV27 and TRBJ2-2, with D perhaps given as TRBD1 or TRBD2 (6 bases each). The V end lost 3 bases, the J end lost 4 bases, and 18 bases lay between the germline ends. Germline-derived CDR1 and CDR2 are MNHEY and SMNVEV (reference sequence). The CDR3 runs 17 residues. The CDR3 sequence is CASSFKGGRAGTGELFF. The CDR3 DNA reads TGTGCCAGCAGTTTTAAAGGGGGGCGCGCGGGCACCGGGGAGCTGTTTTTT.

This clonotype was counted only a few times. V and J are TRBV6-5 and TRBJ1-1, with D perhaps TRBD1 (5 bases). CDR1 MNHEY and CDR2 SVGAGI come from the germline V gene. This CDR3 spans 14 amino acids. Deletions cut 2 bases from V and 4 bases from J, with 11 bases between. CDR3: CASSYRDRGTEAFF. The CDR3 nucleotides are TGTGCCAGCAGTTACAGGGATAGGGGCACTGAAGCTTTCTTT.

The chain couples TRBV20-1 to TRBJ2-7; D is tentatively TRBD1 or TRBD2 (5 bases each). The CDR3 length is 12 residues. Trimming removed 8 bases from V and 4 bases from J, with 15 bases in between. Per germline, CDR1 DFQATT and CDR2 SNEGSKA (reference sequence). CDR3 residues: CSSGTGGYEQYF. The CDR3 bases are TGCAGTTCTGGGACGGGCGGTTACGAGCAGTACTTC.

This rearrangement joins TRBV10-3 to TRBJ2-3; D remains unclear. Looked up from germline, CDR1 is ENHRY and CDR2 is SYGVKD. Trimming took 6 bases from V and 2 from J, leaving 15 bases between them. The CDR3 totals 15 residues. The CDR3 here is CAIRAQGPYTDTQYF. In DNA form, the CDR3 reads TGTGCCATCAGGGCACAAGGTCCATACACAGATACGCAGTATTTT.

The chain's CDR3 is CASSRLGGEQFF. The CDR3 bases are TGTGCCAGCAGTCGACTGGGGGGGGAGCAGTTCTTC. V and J are TRBV28 and TRBJ2-1, with TRBD2 matching 7 bases. Per germline, CDR1 MDHEN and CDR2 SYDVKM. This CDR3 is built from 12 residues. Trimming at V came to 5 bases and at J to 10 bases, leaving 5 bases not matched to a gene.

The chain uses TRBV20-1 and TRBJ1-2; 8 nucleotides agree with TRBD1. Germline V gene data show CDR1 as DFQATT and CDR2 as SNEGSKA (reference sequence). Germline trimming cut 1 base from V and 1 base from J; bases unmatched to any gene: 5. This CDR3 spans 15 amino acids. CDR3 loop: CSARGPGQDNYGYTF. The DNA for the CDR3 is TGCAGTGCTAGAGGACCGGGACAGGATAACTATGGCTACACCTTC.

In its sample, this clonotype was seen once. The gene calls are TRBV28 and TRBJ2-2; D might be TRBD1 or TRBD2, each matching 6 bases. The V and J ends lost 5 bases and 7 bases respectively, with 11 bases between them. The CDR3 runs 13 residues. The germline CDR1 and CDR2 sequences are MDHEN and SYDVKM. The CDR3 reads CASSRGEFGELFF. CDR3 bases: TGTGCCAGCAGTAGGGGGGAATTCGGGGAGCTGTTTTTT.

The V call is TRBV7-8, the J call TRBJ1-1, with 9 nucleotides matching TRBD1. Germline V CDR1 and CDR2: SGHVS, FQNEAQ. J gave up 1 base and V 3 bases, and 9 bases lay outside the gene matches. The CDR3 has 17 residues. The CDR3 here is CASSFGDRELGNTEAFF. The CDR3 nucleotides read TGTGCCAGCAGCTTCGGGGACAGGGAATTAGGGAACACTGAAGCTTTCTTT.

The DNA for the CDR3 is TGTGCCAGCAGTTTATACACCGGGGACGAGCAGTACTTC. It yields the protein CASSLYTGDEQYF. The rearrangement joins TRBV28 to TRBJ2-7; D is possibly TRBD2 (5 bases). Germline values: CDR1 MDHEN, CDR2 SYDVKM. Trimming took 1 base from V and 5 from J, leaving 9 bases between them. CDR3 length equals 13 residues.

The rearrangement joins TRBV29-1 to TRBJ2-7; 7 nucleotides align to TRBD1. There are 17 residues in the CDR3. Germline V gene lookup returns CDR1 SQVTM and CDR2 ANQGSEA. Trimming at V came to 7 bases and at J to 1 base, leaving 19 bases not matched to a gene. CDR3 in amino acids: CSARRQGVSPRSYEQYF. The CDR3 bases are TGCAGCGCCCGGCGGCAGGGGGTATCCCCTCGTTCCTACGAGCAGTACTTC.

This clonotype was seen only a few times. This chain uses TRBV20-1 with TRBJ2-1; the D is unclear. CDR1 DFQATT and CDR2 SNEGSKA come from the germline V gene (reference sequence). The CDR3 runs to 14 residues. Deletions cut 4 bases from V and 0 bases from J, with 10 bases between. The CDR3 DNA is TGCAGTGCTACCAACCCGAGCTCCTACAATGAGCAGTTCTTC. Translating gives CSATNPSSYNEQFF.